This TCR beta chain was recorded in a study of graft-versus-host responses after intestinal transplantation. Turning to the study itself: For approximately three years after anti-thymocyte globulin induction, all recipients took tacrolimus and steroids.

V was cut by 4 bases and J by 0 bases, with 6 bases left in between. Germline V gene sequence: CDR1 MNHEY, CDR2 SMNVEV (reference sequence). This CDR3 comprises 14 residues. Profiling relied on immunoSEQ multiplex PCR, and the TCRdb table lists in-frame clones only, not all of them. The sample comprises about 73,000 clones, 85% to 90% of which are singletons, and less than 5% rests with the top ten. Points on this clone: Its antigen is as yet unknown.

The study's findings and limits: There was an association between peak levels of circulating GvH clones and early post-transplant HvG declines. GvH clonotypes were identified within recipient marrow, with a subset emerging first in ileum or blood. Elevated graft-versus-host to host-versus-graft clonal ratios in allografts were recorded for patients with graft-donor T cell macrochimerism.

This chain uses TRBV27 with TRBJ2-2; a possible D gene is TRBD1 (5 bases). This receptor was obtained from a human donor who was the organ donor for an intestinal transplant. The source was unstimulated CD8+ T cells sorted from spleen or lymph node cells, collected before transplant. The CDR3 nucleotides are TGTGCCAGCAGTTGGGGCTCGAACACCGGGGAGCTGTTTTTT. It codes for CASSWGSNTGELFF.